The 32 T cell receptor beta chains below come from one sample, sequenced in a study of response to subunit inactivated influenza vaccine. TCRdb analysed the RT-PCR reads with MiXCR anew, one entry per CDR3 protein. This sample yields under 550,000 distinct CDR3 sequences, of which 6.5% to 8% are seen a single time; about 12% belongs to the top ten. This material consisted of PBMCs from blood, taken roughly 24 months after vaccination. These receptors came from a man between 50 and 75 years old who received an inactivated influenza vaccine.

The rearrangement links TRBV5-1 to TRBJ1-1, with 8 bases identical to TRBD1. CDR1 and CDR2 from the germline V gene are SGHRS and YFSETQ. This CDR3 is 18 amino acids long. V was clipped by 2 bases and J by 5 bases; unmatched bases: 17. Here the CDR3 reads CASSLIAGQGGGGTEAFF. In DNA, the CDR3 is TGCGCCAGCAGCTTAATAGCAGGACAGGGTGGAGGTGGAACTGAAGCTTTCTTT. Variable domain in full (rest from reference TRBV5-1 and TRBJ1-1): KAGVTQTPRYLIKTRGQQVTLSCSPISGHRSVSWYQQTPGQGLQFLFEYFSETQRNKGNFPGRFSGRQFSNSRSEMNVSTLELGDSALYLCASSLIAGQGGGGTEAFFGQGTRLTVV.

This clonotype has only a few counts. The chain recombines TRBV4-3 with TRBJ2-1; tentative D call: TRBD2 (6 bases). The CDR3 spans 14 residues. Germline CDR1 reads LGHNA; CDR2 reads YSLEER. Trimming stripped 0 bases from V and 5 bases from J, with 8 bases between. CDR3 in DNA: TGCGCCAGCAGCCAAGAGCGGGAAGACAATGAGCAGTTCTTC. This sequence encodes CASSQEREDNEQFF.

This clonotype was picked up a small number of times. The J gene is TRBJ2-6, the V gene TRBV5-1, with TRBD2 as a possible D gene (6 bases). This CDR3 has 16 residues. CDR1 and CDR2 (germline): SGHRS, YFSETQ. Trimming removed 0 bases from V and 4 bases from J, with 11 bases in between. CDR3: CASSLEAGRGANVLTF. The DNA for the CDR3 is TGCGCCAGCAGCTTGGAGGCGGGGCGCGGGGCCAACGTCCTGACTTTC.

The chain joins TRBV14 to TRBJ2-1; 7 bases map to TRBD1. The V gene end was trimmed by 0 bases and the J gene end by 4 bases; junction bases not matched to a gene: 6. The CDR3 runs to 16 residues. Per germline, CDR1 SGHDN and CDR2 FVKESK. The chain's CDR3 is CASSQDLGTAYNEQFF. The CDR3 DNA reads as TGTGCCAGCAGCCAAGATCTTGGGACAGCTTACAATGAGCAGTTCTTC.

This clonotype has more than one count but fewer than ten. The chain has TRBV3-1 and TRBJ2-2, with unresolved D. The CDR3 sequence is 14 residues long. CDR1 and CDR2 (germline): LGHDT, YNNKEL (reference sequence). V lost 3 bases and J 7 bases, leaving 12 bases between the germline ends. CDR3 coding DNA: TGTGCCAGCAGCCATCATGACCGGAACGGGGAGCTGTTTTTT. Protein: CASSHHDRNGELFF.

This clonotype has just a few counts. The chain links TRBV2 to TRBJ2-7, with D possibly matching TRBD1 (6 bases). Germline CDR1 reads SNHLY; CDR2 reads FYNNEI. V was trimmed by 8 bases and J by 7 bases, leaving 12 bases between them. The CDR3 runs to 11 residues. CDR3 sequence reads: CASLRGREQYF. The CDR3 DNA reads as TGTGCCAGCCTCAGGGGAAGGGAGCAGTACTTC.

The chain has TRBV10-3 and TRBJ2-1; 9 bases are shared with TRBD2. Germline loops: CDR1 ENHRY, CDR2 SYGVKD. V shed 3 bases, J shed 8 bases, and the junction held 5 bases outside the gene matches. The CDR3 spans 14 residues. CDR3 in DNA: TGTGCCATCAGTGAAACGCGGGAGGGCCATGAGCAGTTCTTC. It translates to CAISETREGHEQFF.

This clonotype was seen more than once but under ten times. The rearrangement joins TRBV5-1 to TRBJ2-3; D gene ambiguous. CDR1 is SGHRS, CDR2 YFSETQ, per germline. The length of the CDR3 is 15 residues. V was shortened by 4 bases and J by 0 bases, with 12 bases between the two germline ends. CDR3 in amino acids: CASSPPESSTDTQYF. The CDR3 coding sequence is TGCGCCAGCAGCCCCCCCGAGTCTAGCACAGATACGCAGTATTTT. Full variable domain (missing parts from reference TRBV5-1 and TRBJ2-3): KAGVTQTPRYLIKTRGQQVTLSCSPISGHRSVSWYQQTPGQGLQFLFEYFSETQRNKGNFPGRFSGRQFSNSRSEMNVSTLELGDSALYLCASSPPESSTDTQYFGPGTRLTVL.

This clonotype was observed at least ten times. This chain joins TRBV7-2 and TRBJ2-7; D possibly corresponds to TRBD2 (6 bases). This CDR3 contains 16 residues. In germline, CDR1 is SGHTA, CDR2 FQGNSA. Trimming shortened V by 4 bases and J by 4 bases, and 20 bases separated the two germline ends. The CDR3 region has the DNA TGTGCCAGCAGCTGGACCCCGGGACTCCCTATGTACGAGCAGTACTTC. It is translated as CASSWTPGLPMYEQYF.

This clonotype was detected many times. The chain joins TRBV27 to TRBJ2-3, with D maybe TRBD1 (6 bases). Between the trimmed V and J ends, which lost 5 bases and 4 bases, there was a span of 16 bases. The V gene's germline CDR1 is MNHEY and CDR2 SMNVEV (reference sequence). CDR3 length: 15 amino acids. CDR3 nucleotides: TGTGCCAGCAGTCCTCGGGGCAGGGGAGCAGATACGCAGTATTTT. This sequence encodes CASSPRGRGADTQYF.

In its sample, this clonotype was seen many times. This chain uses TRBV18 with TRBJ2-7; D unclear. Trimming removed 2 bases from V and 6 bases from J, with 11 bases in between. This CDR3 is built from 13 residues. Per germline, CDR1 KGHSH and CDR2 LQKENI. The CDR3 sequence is CASSPGSPSEQYF. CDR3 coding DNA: TGTGCCAGCTCACCAGGCAGTCCCTCCGAGCAGTACTTC.

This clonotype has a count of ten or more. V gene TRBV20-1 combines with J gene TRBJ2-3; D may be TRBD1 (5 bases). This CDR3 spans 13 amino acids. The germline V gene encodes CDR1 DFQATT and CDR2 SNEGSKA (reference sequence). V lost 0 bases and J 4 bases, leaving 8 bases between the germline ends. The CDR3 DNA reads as TGCAGTGCTAGAGATCCCAGGGCAGATACGCAGTATTTT. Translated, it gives CSARDPRADTQYF.

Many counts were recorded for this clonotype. This chain's CDR3 is CSARPQSPNTGELFF. Written as DNA, the CDR3 is TGCAGTGCCCGTCCCCAGTCTCCTAACACCGGGGAGCTGTTTTTT. The rearrangement links TRBV20-1 to TRBJ2-2, with D unresolved. This CDR3 has 15 residues. Deletions cut 6 bases from V and 2 bases from J, with 16 bases between. Germline CDR1 DFQATT, CDR2 SNEGSKA (reference sequence).

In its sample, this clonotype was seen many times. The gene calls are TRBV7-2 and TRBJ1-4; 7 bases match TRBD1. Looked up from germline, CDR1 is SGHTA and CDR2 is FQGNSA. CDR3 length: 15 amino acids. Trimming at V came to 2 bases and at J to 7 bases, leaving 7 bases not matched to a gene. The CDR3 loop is CASSLIRQGVEKLFF. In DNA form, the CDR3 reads TGTGCCAGCAGCTTAATCCGACAGGGCGTTGAAAAACTGTTTTTT. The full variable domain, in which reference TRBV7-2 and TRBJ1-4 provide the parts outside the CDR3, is GAGVSQSPSNKVTEKGKDVELRCDPISGHTALYWYRQSLGQGLEFLIYFQGNSAPDKSGLPSDRFSAERTGGSVSTLTIQRTQQEDSAVYLCASSLIRQGVEKLFFGSGTQLSVL.

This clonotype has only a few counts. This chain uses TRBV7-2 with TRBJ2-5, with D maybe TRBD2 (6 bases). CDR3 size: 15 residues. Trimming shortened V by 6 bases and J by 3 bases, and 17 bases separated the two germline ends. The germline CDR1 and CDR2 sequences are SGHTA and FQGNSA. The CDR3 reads CASSPRGGAKETQYF. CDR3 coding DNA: TGTGCCAGCAGTCCTAGAGGAGGGGCGAAAGAGACCCAGTACTTC.

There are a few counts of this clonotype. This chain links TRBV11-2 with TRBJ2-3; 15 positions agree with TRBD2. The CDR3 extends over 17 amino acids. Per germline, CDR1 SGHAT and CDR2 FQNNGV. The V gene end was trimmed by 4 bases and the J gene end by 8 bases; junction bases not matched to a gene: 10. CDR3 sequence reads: CASSSGLAGGMASTQYF. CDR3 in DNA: TGTGCCAGCAGCTCGGGACTAGCGGGGGGCATGGCTTCTACGCAGTATTTT.

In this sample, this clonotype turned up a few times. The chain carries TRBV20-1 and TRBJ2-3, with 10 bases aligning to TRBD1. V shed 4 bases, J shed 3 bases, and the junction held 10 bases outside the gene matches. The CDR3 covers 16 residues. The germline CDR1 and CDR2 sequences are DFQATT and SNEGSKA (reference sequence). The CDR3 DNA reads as TGCAGTGCTAATGATAGGGACAGGGGTTGGACAGATACGCAGTATTTT. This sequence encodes CSANDRDRGWTDTQYF.

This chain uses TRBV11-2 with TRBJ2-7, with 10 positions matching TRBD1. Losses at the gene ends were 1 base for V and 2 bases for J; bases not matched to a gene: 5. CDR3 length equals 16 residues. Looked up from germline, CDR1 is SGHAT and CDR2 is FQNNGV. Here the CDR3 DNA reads TGTGCCAGCAGCTTAGCTTTTGGGACAGGGGCCTACGAGCAGTACTTC. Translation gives CASSLAFGTGAYEQYF. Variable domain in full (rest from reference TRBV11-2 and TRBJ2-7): EAGVAQSPRYKIIEKRQSVAFWCNPISGHATLYWYQQILGQGPKLLIQFQNNGVVDDSQLPKDRFSAERLKGVDSTLKIQPAKLEDSAVYLCASSLAFGTGAYEQYFGPGTRLTVT.

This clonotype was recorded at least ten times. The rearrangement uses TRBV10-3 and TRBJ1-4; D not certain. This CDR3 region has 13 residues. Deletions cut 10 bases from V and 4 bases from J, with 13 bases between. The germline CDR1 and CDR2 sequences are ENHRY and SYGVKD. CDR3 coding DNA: TGTGCCACCGGGCCAAGATTTAATGAAAAACTGTTTTTT. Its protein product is CATGPRFNEKLFF.

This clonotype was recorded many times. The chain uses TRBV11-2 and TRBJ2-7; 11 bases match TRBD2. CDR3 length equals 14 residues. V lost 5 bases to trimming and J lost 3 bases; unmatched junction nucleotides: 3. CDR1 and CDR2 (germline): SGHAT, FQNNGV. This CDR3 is CASSPGTSGYEQYF. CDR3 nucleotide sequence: TGTGCCAGCAGCCCCGGGACTAGCGGCTACGAGCAGTACTTC.

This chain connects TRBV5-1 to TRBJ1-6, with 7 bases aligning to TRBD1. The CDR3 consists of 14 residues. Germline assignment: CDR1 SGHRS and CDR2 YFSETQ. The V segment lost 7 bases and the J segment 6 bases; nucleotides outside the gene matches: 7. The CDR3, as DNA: TGCGCCAGCGGGCCGGGACAGCCTAATTCACCCCTCCACTTT. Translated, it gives CASGPGQPNSPLHF.

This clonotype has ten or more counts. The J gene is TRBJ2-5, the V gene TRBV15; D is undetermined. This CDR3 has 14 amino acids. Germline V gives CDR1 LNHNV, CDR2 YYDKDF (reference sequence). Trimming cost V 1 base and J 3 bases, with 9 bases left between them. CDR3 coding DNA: TGTGCCACCAGCAGAGTTAACAGAGAAGAGACCCAGTACTTC. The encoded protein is CATSRVNREETQYF.

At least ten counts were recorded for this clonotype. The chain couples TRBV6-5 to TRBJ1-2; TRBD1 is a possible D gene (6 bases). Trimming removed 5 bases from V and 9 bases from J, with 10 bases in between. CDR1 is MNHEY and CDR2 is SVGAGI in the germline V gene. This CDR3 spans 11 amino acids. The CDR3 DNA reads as TGTGCCAGCAGTGACAGGAGGAGCTACACCTTC. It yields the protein CASSDRRSYTF.

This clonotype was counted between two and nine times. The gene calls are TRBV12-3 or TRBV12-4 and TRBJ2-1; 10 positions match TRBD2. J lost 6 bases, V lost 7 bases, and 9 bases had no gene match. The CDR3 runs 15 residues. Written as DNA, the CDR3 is TGTGCCAGCACCTTAAGGCTAGCGGGGGTCAATGAGCAGTTCTTC. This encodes CASTLRLAGVNEQFF.

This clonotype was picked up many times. The CDR3 DNA reads TGTGCCAGCAGGCCGACTAGCGTCTCCTACAATGAGCAGTTCTTC. Translating gives CASRPTSVSYNEQFF. This sequence joins TRBV6-1 and TRBJ2-1, with TRBD2 identical over 8 bases. The CDR3 has 15 amino acids. CDR1 is MNHNS and CDR2 is SASEGT in the germline V gene. Trimming at V came to 6 bases and at J to 0 bases, leaving 4 bases not matched to a gene.

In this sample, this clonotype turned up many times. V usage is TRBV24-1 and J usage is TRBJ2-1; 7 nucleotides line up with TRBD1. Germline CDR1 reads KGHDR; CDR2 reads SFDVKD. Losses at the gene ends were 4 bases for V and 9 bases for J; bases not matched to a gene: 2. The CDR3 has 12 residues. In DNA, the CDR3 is TGTGCCACCAGTGACGACAGGGCTGAGCAGTTCTTC. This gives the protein CATSDDRAEQFF.

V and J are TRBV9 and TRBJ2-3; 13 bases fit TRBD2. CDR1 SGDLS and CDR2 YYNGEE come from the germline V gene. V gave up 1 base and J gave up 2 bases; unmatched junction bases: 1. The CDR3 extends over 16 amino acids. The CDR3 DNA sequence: TGTGCCAGCAGCGTAACTAGCGGGAGGGCCACAGATACGCAGTATTTT. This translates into CASSVTSGRATDTQYF.

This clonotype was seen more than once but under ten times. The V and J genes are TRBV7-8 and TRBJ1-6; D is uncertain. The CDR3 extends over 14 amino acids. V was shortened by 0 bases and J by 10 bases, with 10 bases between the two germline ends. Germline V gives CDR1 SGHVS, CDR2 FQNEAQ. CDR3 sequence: CASSLAENPSPLHF. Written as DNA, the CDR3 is TGTGCCAGCAGCTTAGCAGAGAATCCCTCACCCCTCCACTTT. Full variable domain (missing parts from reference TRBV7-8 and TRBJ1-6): GAGVSQSPRYKVAKRGQDVALRCDPISGHVSLFWYQQALGQGPEFLTYFQNEAQLDKSGLPSDRFFAERPEGSVSTLKIQRTQQEDSAVYLCASSLAENPSPLHFGNGTRLTVT.

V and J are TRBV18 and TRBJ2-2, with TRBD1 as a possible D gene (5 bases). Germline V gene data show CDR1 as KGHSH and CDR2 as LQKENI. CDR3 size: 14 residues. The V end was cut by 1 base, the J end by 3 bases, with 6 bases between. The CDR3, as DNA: TGTGCCAGCTCACCACAACAGGACACCGGGGAGCTGTTTTTT. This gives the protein CASSPQQDTGELFF.

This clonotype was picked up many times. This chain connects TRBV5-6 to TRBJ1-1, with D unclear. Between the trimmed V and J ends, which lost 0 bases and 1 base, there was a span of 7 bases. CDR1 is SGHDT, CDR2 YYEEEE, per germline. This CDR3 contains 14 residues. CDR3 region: CASSLGRTNTEAFF. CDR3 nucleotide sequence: TGTGCCAGCAGCTTGGGACGGACGAACACTGAAGCTTTCTTT.

The CDR3 loop reads CASSLPDYEQYF. In DNA form, the CDR3 reads TGTGCCAGCAGTTTACCGGACTACGAGCAGTACTTC. The chain links TRBV12-3 or TRBV12-4 to TRBJ2-7; D not resolved. This CDR3 region has 12 residues. V was cut by 2 bases and J by 3 bases, with 5 bases left in between.

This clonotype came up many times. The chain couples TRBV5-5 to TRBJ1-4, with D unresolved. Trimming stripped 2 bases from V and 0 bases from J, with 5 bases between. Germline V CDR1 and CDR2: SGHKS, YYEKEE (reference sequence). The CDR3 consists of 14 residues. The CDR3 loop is CASSLDATNEKLFF. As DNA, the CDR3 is TGTGCCAGCAGCTTAGATGCAACTAATGAAAAACTGTTTTTT.